The clone carrying this T cell receptor beta chain was recorded many times. What it recognizes is unknown. The CDR3 length is 11 residues. Per germline, CDR1 LNHDA and CDR2 SQIVND (reference sequence). Trimming cost V 5 bases and J 4 bases, with 6 bases left between them. The record originates from a study of identical twins. Study-wide points: Fewer insertions were carried by abundant cord blood beta clonotypes, but none was seen in memory repertoires.

Template switching introduced a universal primer site, and the cDNA bore unique molecular identifiers. One entry per CDR3 protein results from TCRdb running MiXCR on the 5' RACE reads. This sample yields roughly 540,000 distinct CDR3 sequences, of which 20% to 25% are seen a single time; 0.75% to 0.95% belongs to the top ten. These data also formed part of another study, on T cells expressing NK-cell markers. That work contributes: All TCR beta repertoires analysed originated from sorted CD3+CD56+NKG2C+, CD3+CD56+NKG2C- and CD3+CD56-NKG2C+ T cells.

The gene calls are TRBV19 and TRBJ2-7, with D unresolved. Sequenced: CD4+ T cells sorted from blood. The origin of this receptor is a woman under 30 in good health. The chain's CDR3 is CASSARYEQYF. CDR3 nucleotides: TGTGCCAGTAGTGCCCGGTACGAGCAGTACTTC.